The 21 T cell receptor beta chains presented below share a single source sample, sequenced in a study of blood T cell repertoires in COVID-19. Some clones are missing from TCRdb's copy, which holds only in-frame ones; the method was immunoSEQ multiplex PCR. Of hundreds of thousands of clones listed, approximately 90% are singletons. Sequenced: peripheral blood. Every receptor here comes from a man between 60 and 75 years old with COVID-19, enrolled during active disease.

The rearrangement uses TRBV19 and TRBJ2-3; 8 nucleotides line up with TRBD1. Germline V lookup: CDR1 LNHDA, CDR2 SQIVND (reference sequence). V was clipped by 3 bases and J by 5 bases; unmatched bases: 10. This CDR3 spans 16 amino acids. The CDR3 sequence: CASSIPAGGSGDTQYF. CDR3 DNA sequence: TGTGCCAGTAGTATCCCGGCAGGGGGCAGCGGAGATACGCAGTATTTT. Combining the CDR3 with reference TRBV19 and TRBJ2-3 gives the whole variable domain DGGITQSPKYLFRKEGQNVTLSCEQNLNHDAMYWYRQDPGQGLRLIYYSQIVNDFQKGDIAEGYSVSREKKESFPLTVTSAQKNPTAFYLCASSIPAGGSGDTQYFGPGTRLTVL.

The chain is built from TRBV25-1 and TRBJ1-2; TRBD1 might be the D (5 bases). Germline V CDR1 and CDR2: MGHDK, SYGVNS. The CDR3 is 12 residues long. Trimming removed 7 bases at V and 7 bases at J, with 13 bases between. CDR3 in DNA: TGTGCCAGCACGGGGGTGTCGGGTGGCTACACCTTC. Protein product: CASTGVSGGYTF.

V is TRBV6-5 and J is TRBJ1-5; weak D call: TRBD1 (6 bases). The CDR3 contains 16 residues. Trimming stripped 8 bases from V and 0 bases from J, with 17 bases between. CDR1 MNHEY and CDR2 SVGAGI come from the germline V gene. CDR3 bases: TGTGCCAGCCGTTGGACAGCTACCTATAGCAATCAGCCCCAGCATTTT. Its translation: CASRWTATYSNQPQHF.

The CDR3 is CASSGREGLHNEQFF. The CDR3 DNA sequence: TGTGCCAGCAGCGGGCGGGAGGGCCTCCACAATGAGCAGTTCTTC. The chain joins TRBV9 to TRBJ2-1; 9 bases match TRBD2. Germline loops: CDR1 SGDLS, CDR2 YYNGEE. Losses at the gene ends were 3 bases for V and 5 bases for J; bases not matched to a gene: 6. CDR3 length: 15 residues.

This chain connects TRBV14 to TRBJ2-3; possibly TRBD1 for D (6 bases). CDR3 length equals 14 residues. Germline CDR1 is SGHDN and CDR2 is FVKESK. With 4 bases removed from V and 3 bases from J, the gap between germline ends came to 11 bases. Here the CDR3 DNA reads TGTGCCAGCAGCCGACAGGAGAGGACAGATACGCAGTATTTT. Its translation: CASSRQERTDTQYF.

V is TRBV5-5 and J is TRBJ1-2; D might be TRBD1 (5 bases). Germline loops: CDR1 SGHKS, CDR2 YYEKEE (reference sequence). V was cut by 4 bases and J by 0 bases, with 13 bases left in between. The CDR3 is 15 residues long. CDR3 protein: CASSLDQGANYGYTF. CDR3 DNA: TGTGCCAGCAGCCTTGACCAGGGTGCTAACTATGGCTACACCTTC. Drawing the rest from reference TRBV5-5 and TRBJ1-2, the complete variable domain is DAGVTQSPTHLIKTRGQQVTLRCSPISGHKSVSWYQQVLGQGPQFIFQYYEKEERGRGNFPDRFSARQFPNYSSELNVNALLLGDSALYLCASSLDQGANYGYTFGSGTRLTVV.

The V and J genes are TRBV9 and TRBJ2-7; D is possibly TRBD2 (6 bases). This CDR3 spans 14 amino acids. V lost 4 bases to trimming and J lost 3 bases, with 14 bases between them. The germline V gene has CDR1 SGDLS and CDR2 YYNGEE. CDR3 protein: CASSPSGRIYEQYF. The CDR3 DNA is TGTGCCAGCAGCCCCTCAGGGAGGATCTACGAGCAGTACTTC.

This chain connects TRBV28 to TRBJ2-7; no firm D call. The V end was cut by 1 base, the J end by 9 bases, with 10 bases between. Germline lookup yields CDR1 MDHEN and CDR2 SYDVKM. CDR3 length equals 12 residues. CDR3 protein: CASSLSYGPQYF. CDR3 nucleotide sequence: TGTGCCAGCAGTTTATCGTATGGGCCGCAGTACTTC.

J is TRBJ2-4 and V is TRBV7-2; possibly TRBD2 for D (5 bases). The CDR3 extends over 13 amino acids. V was clipped by 3 bases and J by 8 bases, with 11 bases between them. Germline CDR1 SGHTA, CDR2 FQGNSA. CDR3 sequence reads: CASSFRLGDIQYF. The DNA for the CDR3 is TGTGCCAGCAGCTTTAGGTTGGGAGACATTCAGTACTTC.

The J gene is TRBJ1-1, the V gene TRBV13; D is ambiguous. Per germline, CDR1 PRHDT and CDR2 FYEKMQ (reference sequence). CDR3 size: 14 residues. The germline V and J ends were trimmed by 3 bases and 0 bases, with 8 bases remaining between them. CDR3 residues: CASSLGHMNTEAFF. The CDR3 bases are TGTGCCAGCAGCTTGGGCCATATGAACACTGAAGCTTTCTTT.

This clone came up once. This chain links TRBV19 with TRBJ1-6; no clear D gene. CDR1 LNHDA and CDR2 SQIVND come from the germline V gene (reference sequence). The CDR3 contains 15 residues. V was pared by 2 bases and J by 9 bases, with 14 bases between. CDR3 amino acids: CASSISGENSSPLHF. Here the CDR3 DNA reads TGTGCCAGTAGTATATCCGGGGAAAACAGTTCACCCCTCCACTTT.

J is TRBJ2-2 and V is TRBV7-8, with D tentatively TRBD1 (5 bases). Trimming removed 2 bases from V and 4 bases from J, with 17 bases in between. CDR1 and CDR2 (germline): SGHVS, FQNEAQ. The CDR3 sequence is 17 residues long. This CDR3 reads CASSLPRTRVGTGELFF. As DNA, the CDR3 is TGTGCCAGCAGCTTACCCCGGACCAGGGTCGGCACCGGGGAGCTGTTTTTT.

The chain links TRBV27 to TRBJ2-1, with 7 positions matching TRBD2. The germline V gene has CDR1 MNHEY and CDR2 SMNVEV (reference sequence). CDR3 length: 15 residues. After removal of 2 bases from V and 0 bases from J, the junction contained 1 base not matched to a gene. The CDR3 sequence is CASSLGGSSYNEQFF. DNA for the CDR3: TGTGCCAGCAGTTTAGGCGGGAGCTCCTACAATGAGCAGTTCTTC.

This chain uses TRBV19 with TRBJ2-1; 11 nucleotides line up with TRBD2. CDR1 and CDR2 (germline): LNHDA, SQIVND (reference sequence). The V segment lost 4 bases and the J segment 7 bases; nucleotides outside the gene matches: 18. CDR3 length: 19 residues. As DNA, the CDR3 is TGTGCCAGTAGTACCTTCCACCACTCACTAGCGGGAGAGCGTAATGAGCAGTTCTTC. It specifies CASSTFHHSLAGERNEQFF.

This chain uses TRBV21-1 with TRBJ1-6; the D call TRBD1 from the table was never checked on the DNA. TRBV21-1 is classified as a pseudogene. This CDR3 spans 14 amino acids. CDR3 protein: CASSRKRGTAPLHF. The CDR3 nucleotides read TGTGCCAGCAGCAGAAAAAGGGGGACGGCACCCCTCCACTTT.

The V gene is TRBV5-1, the J gene TRBJ2-1; D is ambiguous. Trimming left V 2 bases short and J 4 bases short, with 10 bases between. Per germline, CDR1 SGHRS and CDR2 YFSETQ. CDR3 length equals 14 residues. This CDR3 reads CASSLNPGYNEQFF. The CDR3 DNA is TGCGCCAGCAGCTTAAACCCAGGATACAATGAGCAGTTCTTC.

The chain employs TRBV28 and TRBJ2-3; 7 nucleotides agree with TRBD1. Germline-derived CDR1 and CDR2 are MDHEN and SYDVKM. The CDR3 spans 13 residues. V was clipped by 6 bases and J by 2 bases; unmatched bases: 2. The CDR3: CASRTGATDTQYF. The CDR3 region has the DNA TGTGCCAGCAGAACAGGGGCCACAGATACGCAGTATTTT.

The chain links TRBV5-1 to TRBJ2-1, with TRBD1 identical over 10 bases. V shed 3 bases and J 5 bases; nucleotides not matched to a gene: 5. Germline lookup yields CDR1 SGHRS and CDR2 YFSETQ. CDR3 size: 15 residues. This CDR3 is CASSSTGGRNNEQFF. CDR3 sequence (DNA): TGCGCCAGCAGCTCGACAGGGGGCCGAAACAATGAGCAGTTCTTC. Filled out from reference TRBV5-1 and TRBJ2-1, the complete variable domain reads KAGVTQTPRYLIKTRGQQVTLSCSPISGHRSVSWYQQTPGQGLQFLFEYFSETQRNKGNFPGRFSGRQFSNSRSEMNVSTLELGDSALYLCASSSTGGRNNEQFFGPGTRLTVL.

In its sample, this clone was seen once. This chain joins TRBV7-2 and TRBJ1-2; 7 bases map to TRBD1. V gave up 4 bases and J gave up 5 bases; unmatched junction bases: 10. This CDR3 region has 15 residues. CDR1 and CDR2 from the germline V gene are SGHTA and FQGNSA. The DNA of the CDR3 is TGTGCCAGCAGCTCAGACAGGGTCGGGCTATATGGCTACACCTTC. Its translation: CASSSDRVGLYGYTF.

The rearrangement uses TRBV4-1 and TRBJ1-2; tentative D call: TRBD1 (6 bases). V was trimmed by 4 bases and J by 7 bases, leaving 19 bases between them. CDR1 is MGHRA, CDR2 YSYEKL, per germline. The length of the CDR3 is 15 residues. CDR3 sequence: CASSLNRDGIFGYTF. CDR3 sequence (DNA): TGCGCCAGCAGCCTAAACAGGGACGGTATTTTTGGCTACACCTTC.

The chain employs TRBV9 and TRBJ1-3; 7 bases match TRBD1. The V gene's germline CDR1 is SGDLS and CDR2 YYNGEE. With 2 bases clipped from V and 0 bases from J, the junction kept 5 bases outside the gene matches. The CDR3 consists of 16 residues. CDR3 region: CASSVGGQISGNTIYF. DNA for the CDR3: TGTGCCAGCAGCGTGGGGGGACAGATCTCTGGAAACACCATATATTTT.